This T cell receptor (beta chain) was found in a study of T cell clonality in common variable immunodeficiency. Sequencing used immunoSEQ multiplex PCR; TCRdb keeps in-frame clones, though not all of them. This table lists 15,000 to 16,000 clones. On this clone: The target antigen is unknown. With the read ending 3 residues before the CDR3 end, the germline J gene is used to fill in that end.

V was trimmed by 9 bases and J by 6 bases, leaving 15 bases between them. The CDR3 is 12 residues long. Germline values: CDR1 KGHSH, CDR2 LQKENI. General study points: Common variable immunodeficiency TCR beta sequences reportedly had fewer deletions and N-nucleotide insertions.

The TCR was taken from a human donor with common variable immunodeficiency. Sequencing used peripheral blood mononuclear cells. The chain joins TRBV18 to TRBJ2-7, with a possible D match to TRBD1 (5 bases). CDR3 sequence: CASQAKGSEQYF. The DNA read from the CDR3 is TGTGCCAGTCAAGCCAAGGGGTCCGAG.